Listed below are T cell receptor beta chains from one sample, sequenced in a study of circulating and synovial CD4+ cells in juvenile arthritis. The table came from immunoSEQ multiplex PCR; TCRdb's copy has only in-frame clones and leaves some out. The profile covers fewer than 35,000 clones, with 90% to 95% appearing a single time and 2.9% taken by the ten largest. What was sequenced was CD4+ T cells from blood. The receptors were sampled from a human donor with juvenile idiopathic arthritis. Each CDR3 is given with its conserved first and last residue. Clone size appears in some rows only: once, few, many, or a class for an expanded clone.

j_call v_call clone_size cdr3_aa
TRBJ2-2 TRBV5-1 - CASSTTRGLDITGELFF
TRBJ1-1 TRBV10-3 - CAIRWTGDNTEAFF
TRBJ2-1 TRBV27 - CASRGRTSSYNEQFF
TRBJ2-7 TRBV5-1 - CASSSTGSYEQYF
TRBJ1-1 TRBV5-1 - CASSLARTGMDTEAFF
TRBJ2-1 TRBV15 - CATSRVAGRGADEQFF
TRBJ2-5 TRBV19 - CASSPRTSGIQETQYF
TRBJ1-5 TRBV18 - CASSPMGVTGGRQPQHF
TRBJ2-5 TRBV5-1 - CASSLAGPETQYF
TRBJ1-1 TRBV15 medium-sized CATSSYMADMNTEAFF
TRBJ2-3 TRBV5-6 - CASSHFEGVSTDTQYF
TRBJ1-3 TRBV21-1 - CASSKVGATSGNTIYF
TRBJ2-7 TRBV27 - CASSLLASWRYEQYF
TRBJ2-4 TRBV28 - CASSLFPGAKNIQYF
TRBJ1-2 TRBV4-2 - CASSPDPGQGYNTF
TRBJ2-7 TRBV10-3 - CAISEGLADLSYEQYF
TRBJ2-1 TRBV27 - CASSFGSSSYNEQFF
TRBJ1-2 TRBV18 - CASSESQGYGYTF
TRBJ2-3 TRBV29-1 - CSAETSGEDTQYF
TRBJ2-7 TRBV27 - CASSLARGYEQYF
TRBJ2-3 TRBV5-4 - CASSWTSDTTDTQYF
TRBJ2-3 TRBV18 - CASSPAGKGSDTQYF
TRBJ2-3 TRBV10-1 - CASNDRDTDTQYF
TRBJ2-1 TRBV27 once CASSLIYRGQGVYNEQFF
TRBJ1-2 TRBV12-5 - CASARDINYGYTF
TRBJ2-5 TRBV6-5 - CASSRVRDSQETQYF
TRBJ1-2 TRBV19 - CAAGRTGDGYTF
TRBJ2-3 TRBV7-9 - CASSLIVAGVVDTQYF
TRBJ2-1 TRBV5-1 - CASSLVGAGGPDEQFF
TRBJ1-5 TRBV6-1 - CASSSSGGHQPQHF
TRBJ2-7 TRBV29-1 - CSAKVGDRGGYEQYF
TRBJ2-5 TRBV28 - CGSKEGGRETQYF
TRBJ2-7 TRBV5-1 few CASSSRGTIAYEQYF
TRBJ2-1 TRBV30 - CAWSLAYEQFF
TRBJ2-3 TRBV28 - CASSSRLAQMDTQYF
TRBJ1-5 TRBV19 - CASSTIGTGESRQPQHF
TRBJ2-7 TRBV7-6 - CASSPRSGIPTYEQYF